These 6 T cell receptor beta chains were all obtained from the same sample, sequenced in a study of blood T cells in healthy people across ages. The use of a sample-barcoded 5' primer and a J-beta primer mix characterized a second PCR of roughly 6 to 11 cycles. TCRdb independently ran MiXCR on the 5' RACE reads; one entry per CDR3 protein. The sample lists hundreds of thousands of distinct CDR3 sequences, about 25% seen once, with approximately 3.3% in the top ten. The sample was also linked to a second study, of T cells of mothers and their children.

The sequencing input was blood. These receptor sequences come from a boy between 2 and 15 years old in good health.

The chain links TRBV11-2 to TRBJ1-2, with D possibly being TRBD1 (6 bases). CDR1 is SGHAT, CDR2 FQNNGV, per germline. The CDR3 is 18 amino acids. Trimming took 4 bases from V and 1 from J, leaving 22 bases between them. The CDR3 DNA follows: TGTGCCAGCAGCTCGATAAGACCGGGACACGGTGATAACTATGGCTACACCTTC. Translated: CASSSIRPGHGDNYGYTF. The full variable domain, its missing parts supplied by reference TRBV11-2 and TRBJ1-2, is EAGVAQSPRYKIIEKRQSVAFWCNPISGHATLYWYQQILGQGPKLLIQFQNNGVVDDSQLPKDRFSAERLKGVDSTLKIQPAKLEDSAVYLCASSSIRPGHGDNYGYTFGSGTRLTVV.

This chain uses TRBV6-2 or TRBV6-3 with TRBJ2-5; 9 positions agree with TRBD2. V trimming: 6 bases; J trimming: 2 bases; junction bases outside the gene matches: 4. The CDR3 totals 14 residues. Germline assignment: CDR1 MNHEY and CDR2 SVGEGT. The CDR3 bases are TGTGCCAGCAGCGCGGGAGGGCTGCAAGAGACCCAGTACTTC. It translates to CASSAGGLQETQYF.

This clonotype appeared many times. This rearrangement joins TRBV12-3 or TRBV12-4 to TRBJ2-1; 11 bases are shared with TRBD2. The CDR3 contains 15 residues. V shed 9 bases, J shed 6 bases, and the junction held 10 bases outside the gene matches. CDR3 sequence: CARTTGTSGPNEQFF. The CDR3, as DNA: TGTGCCAGAACCACGGGGACTAGCGGACCCAATGAGCAGTTCTTC.

This chain joins TRBV12-3 or TRBV12-4 and TRBJ2-5; TRBD2 aligns across 7 bases. Judging by the DNA end, TRBJ2-7 fits better; the J call may be wrong. The CDR3 runs 12 residues. CDR3 amino acids: CASTFGLDEQYF. In DNA, the CDR3 is TGTGCCAGCACTTTCGGACTAGACGAGCAGTACTTC.

As regards this clonotype: Sequence at one end of the junction differs from germline and may be a read error. The chain employs TRBV20-1 and TRBJ2-5; TRBD1 matches at 7 bases. The CDR3 spans 13 residues. Germline V gene data show CDR1 as DFQATT and CDR2 as SNEGSKA (reference sequence). CDR3 sequence reads: CSARDRVAETQYF. For the CDR3, the DNA is TGCAGTGCAAGAGACAGGGTGGCGGAGACCCAGTACTTC.

The V and J genes are TRBV5-1 and TRBJ1-1; no definite D call. In germline, CDR1 is SGHRS, CDR2 YFSETQ. The V gene lost 2 bases and the J gene lost 1 base, with 9 bases spanning the gap. This CDR3 contains 14 residues. In DNA form, the CDR3 reads TGCGCCAGCAGCTTCTCGGCGGAGAACACTGAAGCTTTCTTT. Protein product: CASSFSAENTEAFF.